The entry below gives a single T cell receptor beta chain sequence along with its context. V lost 3 bases and J lost 5; bases outside the gene matches: 14. The CDR3 totals 17 residues. The germline V gene has CDR1 SGHRS and CDR2 YFSETQ. Method: immunoSEQ multiplex PCR; TCRdb's copy keeps in-frame clones and lacks some. The table lists roughly 100,000 clones, roughly nine tenths of them singletons. This record comes from a study of T cell changes during pregnancy in multiple sclerosis. The J gene is TRBJ2-5, the V gene TRBV5-1; TRBD1 matches 9 bases. This TCR came from a female donor with multiple sclerosis, enrolled in a pregnancy study. Source: peripheral blood, taken after pregnancy. CDR3 nucleotide sequence: TGCGCCAGCAGCTCGGAGCCACACAGGGGGCCGGGGGAGACCCAGTACTTC. This encodes CASSSEPHRGPGETQYF.